What follows are 28 T cell receptor beta chains derived from one specimen sequenced in a study of T cell changes during pregnancy in multiple sclerosis. Generated by immunoSEQ multiplex PCR, the TCRdb table keeps only in-frame clones and is missing some. The sample includes about 36,000 clones, 70% to 90% of them seen just once. Here the sequenced sample was CD4+ T cells from peripheral blood mononuclear cells, taken in the first trimester of pregnancy. The receptors shown here come from a female donor with multiple sclerosis, enrolled in a pregnancy study.

In this sample, this clone is medium-sized (0.01 to 0.1%). The chain has TRBV5-6 and TRBJ1-6, with 7 nucleotides matching TRBD1. This CDR3 is built from 14 residues. CDR1 and CDR2 (germline): SGHDT, YYEEEE. V lost 1 base, J lost 6 bases, and 1 base stayed unmatched. The CDR3 nucleotides are TGTGCCAGCAGCTTGAACAGGGGTAATTCACCCCTCCACTTT. Translated, it gives CASSLNRGNSPLHF.

This chain joins TRBV28 and TRBJ2-5; 10 positions match TRBD2. The germline gives CDR1 MDHEN, CDR2 SYDVKM. This CDR3 spans 14 amino acids. With V trimmed by 3 bases and J by 5 bases, 3 bases remained unmatched. The CDR3: CASSFRAGGETQYF. CDR3 coding DNA: TGTGCCAGCAGTTTCCGAGCGGGAGGGGAGACCCAGTACTTC.

This chain joins TRBV5-8 and TRBJ1-1, with no clear D. Trimming left V 2 bases short and J 6 bases short, with 5 bases between. Germline values: CDR1 SGHTS, CDR2 YDEGEE. There are 11 residues in the CDR3. For the CDR3, the DNA is TGTGCCAGCAGCTTCGTAGCTGAAGCTTTCTTT. It codes for CASSFVAEAFF.

The chain joins TRBV2 to TRBJ1-1, with TRBD1 identical over 9 bases. J was trimmed by 4 bases and V by 3 bases; bases with no gene match: 3. The CDR3 totals 14 residues. Germline V lookup: CDR1 SNHLY, CDR2 FYNNEI. CDR3 nucleotides: TGTGCCAGCAGTGAGACAGGGGGTTCCACTGAAGCTTTCTTT. It codes for CASSETGGSTEAFF.

In DNA form, the CDR3 reads TGCGCCAGCAGCTTGGGATTCGGGACTAGCGGGGGGGCAAATGAGCAGTTCTTC. Protein sequence: CASSLGFGTSGGANEQFF. The chain employs TRBV5-1 and TRBJ2-1; 16 bases line up with TRBD2. With 0 bases clipped from V and 7 bases from J, the junction kept 7 bases outside the gene matches. Germline V gene sequence: CDR1 SGHRS, CDR2 YFSETQ. CDR3 length: 18 residues.

This sequence joins TRBV7-9 and TRBJ1-4; possibly TRBD1 for D (5 bases). The CDR3 runs to 15 residues. In germline, CDR1 is SEHNR, CDR2 FQNEAQ (reference sequence). V lost 0 bases and J lost 8, with 13 bases in between. The CDR3 region has the DNA TGTGCCAGCAGCTTAGCACGGGGGACGGGCGAAAAACTGTTTTTT. This codes for CASSLARGTGEKLFF.

The CDR3 bases are TGTGCCAGTAGTATAGGCAGTCCGGGACAGCTTTACGAGCAGTACTTC. Residues: CASSIGSPGQLYEQYF. The chain has TRBV19 and TRBJ2-7; 7 bases fit TRBD1. This CDR3 comprises 16 residues. Germline CDR1 reads LNHDA; CDR2 reads SQIVND (reference sequence). V shed 1 base, J shed 4 bases, and the junction held 10 bases outside the gene matches.

The chain links TRBV6-6 to TRBJ2-2, with TRBD2 matching over 8 bases. This CDR3 region has 16 residues. CDR1 is MNHNY, CDR2 SVGAGI, per germline (reference sequence). J was trimmed by 4 bases and V by 4 bases; bases with no gene match: 8. The CDR3 region is CASSSPGLGVTGELFF. In DNA form, the CDR3 reads TGTGCCAGCAGTTCGCCGGGACTAGGGGTCACCGGGGAGCTGTTTTTT.

This chain joins TRBV28 and TRBJ2-7, with TRBD1 matching 9 bases. Trimming at V came to 6 bases and at J to 5 bases, leaving 14 bases not matched to a gene. Germline V gene data show CDR1 as MDHEN and CDR2 as SYDVKM. The CDR3 length is 16 residues. Here the CDR3 reads CASSLGSGTGIHEQYF. The CDR3 nucleotides are TGTGCCAGCAGCCTTGGGTCCGGGACAGGGATCCACGAGCAGTACTTC.

DNA for the CDR3: TGTGCCAGCTCACCAGAGGGCTGGGGCGAGCAGTACTTC. Its translation: CASSPEGWGEQYF. The chain links TRBV18 to TRBJ2-7; D might be TRBD2 (5 bases). Germline CDR1 and CDR2: KGHSH and LQKENI. CDR3 length equals 13 residues. V gave up 2 bases and J gave up 6 bases, with 11 bases separating them.

This clone was found a few times. The rearrangement links TRBV14 to TRBJ2-3, with D possibly matching TRBD2 (6 bases). V was trimmed by 7 bases and J by 2 bases, leaving 16 bases between them. The CDR3 runs 15 residues. The V gene's germline CDR1 is SGHDN and CDR2 FVKESK. The CDR3 nucleotides read TGTGCCAGCACCCCCGGACGGGGGATCACAGATACGCAGTATTTT. Residues: CASTPGRGITDTQYF.

V is TRBV27 and J is TRBJ1-1; possible D gene TRBD1, 5 bases. Germline V lookup: CDR1 MNHEY, CDR2 SMNVEV (reference sequence). Trimming removed 3 bases from V and 1 base from J, with 12 bases in between. This CDR3 is 15 amino acids long. CDR3 region: CASSFGSGTNTEAFF. The CDR3 nucleotides read TGTGCCAGCAGTTTTGGGAGCGGGACGAACACTGAAGCTTTCTTT.

J is TRBJ1-5 and V is TRBV27; unclear D gene. V was cut by 7 bases and J by 4 bases, with 11 bases left in between. CDR1 and CDR2 from the germline V gene are MNHEY and SMNVEV (reference sequence). The CDR3 spans 13 residues. This chain's CDR3 is CASKLRENQPQHF. The CDR3 DNA follows: TGTGCCAGCAAACTCCGGGAGAATCAGCCCCAGCATTTT.

This chain uses TRBV30 with TRBJ2-3, with 7 bases fitting TRBD2. This CDR3 comprises 12 residues. Germline CDR1 GTSNPN, CDR2 SVGIG (reference sequence). Trimming at V came to 5 bases and at J to 3 bases, leaving 2 bases not matched to a gene. The CDR3 region is CAWGGGTDTQYF. The CDR3 nucleotides are TGTGCCTGGGGGGGAGGGACAGATACGCAGTATTTT.

V is TRBV15 and J is TRBJ2-3; 7 nucleotides line up with TRBD1. Germline assignment: CDR1 LNHNV and CDR2 YYDKDF (reference sequence). Germline trimming cut 1 base from V and 0 bases from J; bases unmatched to any gene: 7. There are 17 residues in the CDR3. CDR3 DNA: TGTGCCACCAGCAGAGCGAGGACAGGTACTAGCACAGATACGCAGTATTTT. Translating gives CATSRARTGTSTDTQYF.

The rearrangement joins TRBV6-5 to TRBJ2-7, with unresolved D. V gave up 0 bases and J gave up 7 bases, with 16 bases separating them. The CDR3 contains 15 residues. From germline, CDR1 is MNHEY and CDR2 SVGAGI. The CDR3 DNA follows: TGTGCCAGCAGTTACTCCCACGAGCCCACAGAAGAGCAGTACTTC. This codes for CASSYSHEPTEEQYF.

This clone was seen a single time. The chain is built from TRBV10-3 and TRBJ1-1; D unclear. V shed 6 bases and J shed 3 bases, with 14 bases lying between them. Looked up from germline, CDR1 is ENHRY and CDR2 is SYGVKD. CDR3 size: 14 residues. CDR3 protein: CAIRSRTSDTEAFF. CDR3 nucleotide sequence: TGTGCCATCAGAAGCAGGACTTCGGACACTGAAGCTTTCTTT.

In its sample, this clone was seen a few times. The V gene is TRBV6-6, the J gene TRBJ2-2; a possible D gene is TRBD2 (6 bases). Trimming shortened V by 2 bases and J by 0 bases, and 10 bases separated the two germline ends. Germline CDR1 reads MNHNY; CDR2 reads SVGAGI (reference sequence). The CDR3 extends over 16 amino acids. The CDR3 DNA reads TGTGCCAGCAGTTACGTCCCGGGGGCGAACACCGGGGAGCTGTTTTTT. This translates into CASSYVPGANTGELFF.

The chain employs TRBV30 and TRBJ1-4; 8 bases fit TRBD1. The CDR3 is 13 residues long. Germline V gives CDR1 GTSNPN, CDR2 SVGIG (reference sequence). With 3 bases clipped from V and 8 bases from J, the junction kept 5 bases outside the gene matches. The CDR3 sequence is CAWRNDRGEKLFF. CDR3 bases: TGTGCCTGGAGGAACGACAGGGGAGAAAAACTGTTTTTT. Variable domain in full (rest from reference TRBV30 and TRBJ1-4): SQTIHQWPATLVQPVGSPLSLECTVEGTSNPNLYWYRQAAGRGLQLLFYSVGIGQISSEVPQNLSASRPQDRQFILSSKKLLLSDSGFYLCAWRNDRGEKLFFGSGTQLSVL.

V gene TRBV9 combines with J gene TRBJ1-1; TRBD1 matches at 11 bases. J gave up 10 bases and V 3 bases, and 5 bases lay outside the gene matches. This CDR3 comprises 13 residues. Germline V CDR1 and CDR2: SGDLS, YYNGEE. CDR3 region: CASSAGTGGGAFF. The DNA of the CDR3 is TGTGCCAGCAGCGCGGGGACAGGGGGTGGAGCTTTCTTT. The whole variable domain, filled in from reference TRBV9 and TRBJ1-1, reads DSGVTQTPKHLITATGQRVTLRCSPRSGDLSVYWYQQSLDQGLQFLIQYYNGEERAKGNILERFSAQQFPDLHSELNLSSLELGDSALYFCASSAGTGGGAFFGQGTRLTVV.

This clone showed up just once. This chain joins TRBV9 and TRBJ2-7, with TRBD2 matching 10 bases. V lost 0 bases, J lost 4 bases, and 4 bases stayed unmatched. CDR1 is SGDLS, CDR2 YYNGEE, per germline. The CDR3 covers 15 residues. CDR3 nucleotides: TGTGCCAGCAGCGTAGACCCTAGCGGGAGTTACGAGCAGTACTTC. Translation gives CASSVDPSGSYEQYF.

This clone has just one count. In DNA form, the CDR3 reads TGCGCCAGCAGCTTGGGAGCGGGAGAAGGGCAGTATTTT. Translation: CASSLGAGEGQYF. The gene calls are TRBV5-1 and TRBJ2-3, with TRBD2 identical over 8 bases. V lost 0 bases to trimming and J lost 11 bases; unmatched junction nucleotides: 5. Germline assignment: CDR1 SGHRS and CDR2 YFSETQ. The CDR3 extends over 13 amino acids.

CDR3 nucleotide sequence: TGTGCCTGGACCCCGGGACAGGGTAACACTGAAGCTTTCTTT. Amino acids: CAWTPGQGNTEAFF. The genes are TRBV30 and TRBJ1-1; 9 nucleotides line up with TRBD1. Germline lookup yields CDR1 GTSNPN and CDR2 SVGIG (reference sequence). V lost 4 bases to trimming and J lost 2 bases; unmatched junction nucleotides: 5. The CDR3 loop spans 14 amino acids. The full variable domain, its missing parts supplied by reference TRBV30 and TRBJ1-1, is SQTIHQWPATLVQPVGSPLSLECTVEGTSNPNLYWYRQAAGRGLQLLFYSVGIGQISSEVPQNLSASRPQDRQFILSSKKLLLSDSGFYLCAWTPGQGNTEAFFGQGTRLTVV.

For this clone: The junction differs from germline at one of its ends, possibly a read error. The V gene is TRBV6-1, the J gene TRBJ1-1; 7 bases match TRBD1. The CDR3 consists of 13 residues. Looked up from germline, CDR1 is MNHNS and CDR2 is SASEGT. Written as DNA, the CDR3 is TGTGCCAGCAGCGCGGAGTCAGGGGGTAAGATCATCTTT. Translated, it gives CASSAESGGKIIF.

This chain connects TRBV9 to TRBJ1-3; D ambiguous. Germline CDR1 SGDLS, CDR2 YYNGEE. The CDR3 sequence is 14 residues long. V was pared by 0 bases and J by 8 bases, with 12 bases between. The CDR3 region is CASSVAESRDTIYF. The CDR3 DNA is TGTGCCAGCAGCGTAGCCGAGTCCCGAGACACCATATATTTT.

The chain combines TRBV5-1 with TRBJ1-4, with 7 nucleotides matching TRBD1. The J segment lost 8 bases and the V segment lost 5 bases, leaving 6 bases of the junction unmatched. This CDR3 region has 13 residues. Germline V gene sequence: CDR1 SGHRS, CDR2 YFSETQ. In DNA, the CDR3 is TGCGCCAGCAGAGAGGGGGCGGACGAAAAACTGTTTTTT. This codes for CASREGADEKLFF.

The CDR3 DNA reads TGCGCCAGCAGCTTGGACAGGTCAAACTCCTACAATGAGCAGTTCTTC. It codes for CASSLDRSNSYNEQFF. This chain links TRBV5-1 with TRBJ2-1; perhaps TRBD1 as D (5 bases). Trimming removed 0 bases at V and 0 bases at J, with 10 bases between. The CDR3 is 16 amino acids. CDR1 SGHRS and CDR2 YFSETQ come from the germline V gene. Using reference TRBV5-1 and TRBJ2-1 for the parts outside the CDR3, the full variable domain is KAGVTQTPRYLIKTRGQQVTLSCSPISGHRSVSWYQQTPGQGLQFLFEYFSETQRNKGNFPGRFSGRQFSNSRSEMNVSTLELGDSALYLCASSLDRSNSYNEQFFGPGTRLTVL.

The chain uses TRBV14 and TRBJ2-7; 13 bases align to TRBD2. Germline loops: CDR1 SGHDN, CDR2 FVKESK. This CDR3 spans 16 amino acids. Trimming took 4 bases from V and 4 from J; bases not matched to a gene: 7. The CDR3 sequence is CASSRDLLAGGYEQYF. In DNA, the CDR3 is TGTGCCAGCAGCCGAGATTTACTAGCGGGAGGGTACGAGCAGTACTTC.